These 8 T cell receptor beta chains share one sample of origin, sequenced in a study of control samples from healthy donors and cancer patients. Assay used: immunoSEQ multiplex PCR; TCRdb lists only in-frame clones, some missing. There are over 200,000 clones in the sample; around 79% occur only once, and roughly 15% lies in the top ten. The source material was PBMCs. Receptors were obtained from a woman between 55 and 75 years old with lung cancer.

This chain connects TRBV2 to TRBJ2-1; D gene ambiguous. Germline-derived CDR1 and CDR2 are SNHLY and FYNNEI. Trimming stripped 6 bases from V and 4 bases from J, with 16 bases between. CDR3 length: 15 amino acids. CDR3 region: CASRLSLGPYNEQFF. CDR3 coding DNA: TGTGCCAGCAGGTTGAGCCTAGGGCCTTACAATGAGCAGTTCTTC.

This clone was found once. The chain joins TRBV5-1 to TRBJ1-4; 9 positions agree with TRBD1. This CDR3 is 15 amino acids long. Germline V gene sequence: CDR1 SGHRS, CDR2 YFSETQ. V trimming: 5 bases; J trimming: 6 bases; junction bases outside the gene matches: 8. The CDR3, as DNA: TGCGCCAGCAGTCCAACCGGGACAGGGTATGAAAAACTGTTTTTT. It specifies CASSPTGTGYEKLFF.

The rearrangement joins TRBV2 to TRBJ2-5, with a weak D call TRBD2 (5 bases). CDR1 and CDR2 (germline): SNHLY, FYNNEI. This CDR3 is 12 amino acids long. Trimming cost V 8 bases and J 2 bases, with 9 bases left between them. The CDR3 is CASAGLQETQYF. The CDR3 region has the DNA TGTGCCAGCGCTGGACTTCAAGAGACCCAGTACTTC.

This chain uses TRBV7-3 with TRBJ1-2; 8 positions match TRBD1. The CDR3 is 13 amino acids. J gave up 11 bases and V 5 bases, and 10 bases lay outside the gene matches. The V gene's germline CDR1 is SGHTA and CDR2 FQGTGA. The CDR3 spells CASSPQTGEGYTF. The CDR3 nucleotides are TGTGCCAGCAGCCCCCAGACAGGGGAAGGATACACCTTC.

The chain carries TRBV29-1 and TRBJ2-1; no firm D call. The CDR3 extends over 16 amino acids. Per the germline V gene, CDR1 is SQVTM and CDR2 is ANQGSEA. V gave up 2 bases and J gave up 0 bases, with 14 bases separating them. This CDR3 reads CSVEISGFSSYNEQFF. CDR3 in DNA: TGCAGCGTTGAAATTAGTGGATTCTCCTCCTACAATGAGCAGTTCTTC.

This chain connects TRBV18 to TRBJ1-2, with 7 bases aligning to TRBD1. CDR1 is KGHSH, CDR2 LQKENI, per germline. Trimming removed 3 bases from V and 14 bases from J; junction bases left unmatched: 12. The CDR3 is 13 residues long. The CDR3 bases are TGTGCCAGCTCACCGCGGGACAGCCCCTTCCCAACCTTC. Protein sequence: CASSPRDSPFPTF.

The DNA for the CDR3 is TGCGCCAGCAGCTTGGCTTGGGGTGACAATGAGCAGTTCTTC. Translation gives CASSLAWGDNEQFF. The rearrangement uses TRBV5-1 and TRBJ2-1; D is unclear. The V end lost 0 bases, the J end lost 5 bases, and 9 bases lay between the germline ends. The CDR3 runs to 14 residues. Germline V gives CDR1 SGHRS, CDR2 YFSETQ.

The chain joins TRBV7-9 to TRBJ2-3; 13 nucleotides match TRBD2. Losses at the gene ends were 4 bases for V and 3 bases for J; bases not matched to a gene: 4. Germline V gives CDR1 SEHNR, CDR2 FQNEAQ (reference sequence). The CDR3 length is 16 residues. The CDR3 protein is CASSSGLAGKTDTQYF. The CDR3 DNA reads as TGTGCCAGCAGCTCGGGACTAGCGGGAAAGACAGATACGCAGTATTTT.